This TCR beta chain derives from a study of T cell responses to AZD1222 COVID-19 vaccine. Overall study findings and caveats: Baseline antibody screening turned up just 6 or 7 seropositive AZD1222 recipients. A mostly white British donor set with more females was recruited, and clonal diversity was possibly underestimated. There were vaccine-associated CD4 TCRs across spike, dominant at 160-218 and 743-854.

About this clone: Its antigen remains unknown. Other DNA variants within this sample encode the same CDR3.

The table came from immunoSEQ multiplex PCR; TCRdb's copy has only in-frame clones and leaves some out. The profile shows about 160,000 clones, 90% to 95% of them singletons. V was pared by 0 bases and J by 9 bases, with 7 bases between. CDR1 is SGHNT and CDR2 is YYREEE in the germline V gene (reference sequence). The CDR3 has 12 residues. Source: peripheral blood, taken on day 0 of AZD1222 vaccination. This clonotype was obtained from an adult in good health. The chain carries TRBV5-4 and TRBJ2-1; weak D call: TRBD2 (5 bases). The DNA for the CDR3 is TGTGCCAGCAGCTTGGACAGCGGTGAGCAGTTCTTC. Its translation: CASSLDSGEQFF.